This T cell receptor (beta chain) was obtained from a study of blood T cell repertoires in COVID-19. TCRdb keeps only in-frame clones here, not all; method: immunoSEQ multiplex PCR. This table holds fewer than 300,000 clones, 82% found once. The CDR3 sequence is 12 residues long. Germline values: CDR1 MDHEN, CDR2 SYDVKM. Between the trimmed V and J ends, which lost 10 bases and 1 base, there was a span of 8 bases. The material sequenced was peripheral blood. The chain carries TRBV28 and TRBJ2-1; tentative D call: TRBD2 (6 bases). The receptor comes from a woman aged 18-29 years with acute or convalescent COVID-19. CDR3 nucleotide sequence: TGTGCCACCGGGACTTCCTACAATGAGCAGTTCTTC. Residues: CATGTSYNEQFF.